Listed here is a single T cell receptor (beta chain). Its target is unknown. The junction departs from germline at one end; a sequencing error may be responsible. Each CDR3 protein is one row after TCRdb ran MiXCR on the reads. The data show approximately 990,000 distinct CDR3 sequences, about a third seen once. The data derive from a study of T cell repertoires in cytomegalovirus infection. In the study overall: Peptides in the study included HLA-C-restricted and HLA-B-restricted CMV epitopes. Whole-study findings and limits: The ex vivo response showed dominance by HLA-C-restricted CMV-specific TCR beta clonotypes. CMV carriers with the relevant HLA were identified by cumulative public TCR beta family frequency.

Germline V gene data show CDR1 as MGHRA and CDR2 as YSYEKL. The CDR3 loop spans 15 amino acids. The chain combines TRBV4-1 with TRBJ1-4; the D gene is possibly TRBD1 (6 bases). Sequenced here: cultured CD8+ T cells from PBMCs, sampled from culture after CMV antigen stimulation. The TCR comes from a human donor in good health (CMV status not recorded). Some clones in this sample may be carry-over from other donors' samples. The CDR3 bases are TGCGCCAGTAGCCCAGGGGCGCTAGCTAATGAAAAACTGTTTTTT. Its translation is CASSPGALANEKLFF.